This T cell receptor (beta chain) appears in the sequencing data of a study of T-cell memory formation after mild COVID-19. About the study: Clusters of TCRs were largely donor specific. Whole-study findings and limits: Shrinking CD4+ clones resided mostly in CM and EM, and CD8+ ones in EMRA. There was a balanced CD4/CD8 profile in clones contracting day 15 to 85, and later expanders leaned CD4+. Among clones peaking at day 37 in the second wave, SARS-CoV-2 specificity remained unconfirmed.

This clonotype was seen repeatedly, ten times or more. What it recognizes is unknown. TCRdb re-derived calls from the 5' RACE reads in MiXCR, one entry per CDR3 protein. Here the sample spans approximately 28,000 distinct CDR3 sequences, 12% being singletons. V shed 4 bases, J shed 0 bases, and the junction held 3 bases outside the gene matches. This CDR3 region has 17 residues. The germline CDR1 and CDR2 sequences are LNHDA and SQIVND (reference sequence). What was sequenced was PBMCs or a T cell subset sorted from them (not recorded which). This clonotype was sampled from an adult woman who had mild COVID-19 (a few samples of this study predate the infection). Cell type and time point are not known. The V call is TRBV19, the J call TRBJ2-6, with 10 bases that match TRBD1. CDR3 loop: CASSRQGASSGANVLTF. CDR3 bases: TGTGCCAGTAGTAGACAGGGGGCTTCCTCTGGGGCCAACGTCCTGACTTTC. Combining the CDR3 with reference TRBV19 and TRBJ2-6 gives the whole variable domain DGGITQSPKYLFRKEGQNVTLSCEQNLNHDAMYWYRQDPGQGLRLIYYSQIVNDFQKGDIAEGYSVSREKKESFPLTVTSAQKNPTAFYLCASSRQGASSGANVLTFGAGSRLTVL.